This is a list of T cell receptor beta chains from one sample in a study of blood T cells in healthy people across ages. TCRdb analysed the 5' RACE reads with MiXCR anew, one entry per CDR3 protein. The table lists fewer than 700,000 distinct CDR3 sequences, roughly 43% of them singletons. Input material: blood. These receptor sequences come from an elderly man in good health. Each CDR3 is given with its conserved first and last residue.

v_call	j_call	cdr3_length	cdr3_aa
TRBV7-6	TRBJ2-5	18	CASSSDRGGWAPKETQYF
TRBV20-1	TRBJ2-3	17	CCARANLAGVGTDTQYF
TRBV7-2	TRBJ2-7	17	CASSYRFGGQGAYEQYF
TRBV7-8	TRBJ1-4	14	CASSNPGQGHKLFF
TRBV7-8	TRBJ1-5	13	CASSVGARQPQHF
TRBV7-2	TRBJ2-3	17	CASSQRGGGGSTDTQYF
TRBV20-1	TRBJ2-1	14	CSAITSGRANEQFF
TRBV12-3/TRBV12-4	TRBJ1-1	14	CASSLEAVGTEAFF
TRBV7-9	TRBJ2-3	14	CASSSRDNTDTQYF
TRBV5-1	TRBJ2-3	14	CASSLQPSADTQYF
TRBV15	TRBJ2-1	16	CATSRAGTGDYNEQFF
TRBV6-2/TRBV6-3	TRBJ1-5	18	CASRPLTGLGNRNQPQHF
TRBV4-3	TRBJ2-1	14	CASSQDLRSNEQFF
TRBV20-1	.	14	CSASPGQGPYEQYF
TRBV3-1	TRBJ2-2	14	CASSPDSNTGELFF